This entry concerns a single T cell receptor beta chain. These data originate in a study of blood T cell repertoires in COVID-19. Study information: Samples taken during acute and convalescent COVID-19 were collected in the United States, Italy and Spain.

TCRdb's copy holds only in-frame clones and misses some; the assay was immunoSEQ multiplex PCR. The repertoire holds 100,000 to 150,000 clones, with around 89% as singletons. Trimming stripped 6 bases from V and 6 bases from J, with 12 bases between. The V gene's germline CDR1 is MNHEY and CDR2 SVGAGI. This CDR3 spans 14 amino acids. J is TRBJ1-6 and V is TRBV6-5; maybe TRBD1 (5 bases). The specimen was peripheral blood. This receptor was identified in a man between 65 and 80 years old with active or convalescent COVID-19. The CDR3 DNA reads TGTGCCAGCAGGGCAGGGTTAAGTAATTCACCCCTCCACTTT. Encoded protein: CASRAGLSNSPLHF.